This is a list of T cell receptor beta chains from one sample in a study of blood T cells in healthy people across ages. TCRdb used MiXCR to reprocess the 5' RACE reads, holding one entry per CDR3 protein. The repertoire holds about 670,000 distinct CDR3 sequences, approximately 40% seen once, with roughly 30% in the top ten. Specimen: blood. These receptors came from a man older than 75 in good health. Each CDR3 is given with its conserved first and last residue. Fields, in order: CDR3 protein, CDR3 DNA, J gene, clone size, D gene, V gene. D genes are given only for firm matches. Part of the rows lack a size; the others show once, few, many or a class for expanded clones.

CDR3: CASSARQGQETQYF
DNA: TGTGCCAGCAGCGCCCGACAGGGCCAAGAGACCCAGTACTTC
J: TRBJ2-5
size: few
D: TRBD1
V: TRBV9

CDR3: CASSLVRRYEQYF
DNA: TGTGCCAGCAGCTTAGTACGGCGCTACGAGCAGTACTTC
J: TRBJ2-7
size: few
D: NA
V: TRBV7-2

CDR3: CASSQDLWRVLGEQFF
DNA: TGTGCCAGCAGCCAAGATCTTTGGCGGGTATTAGGTGAGCAGTTCTTC
J: TRBJ2-1
size: few
D: NA
V: TRBV3-1

CDR3: CASSVGANTGELFF
DNA: TGTGCCAGCAGCGTAGGGGCGAACACCGGGGAGCTGTTTTTT
J: TRBJ2-2
size: NA
D: NA
V: TRBV7-2

CDR3: CSARGRSYTEAFF
DNA: TGCAGCGCAAGGGGGCGCAGTTACACTGAAGCTTTCTTT
J: TRBJ1-1
size: NA
D: TRBD1
V: TRBV20-1

CDR3: CSVLPESGPMNTEAFF
DNA: TGCAGCGTTTTACCTGAGTCAGGGCCGATGAACACTGAAGCTTTCTTT
J: TRBJ1-1
size: few
D: NA
V: TRBV29-1

CDR3: CASSLDWPPGIELFF
DNA: TGTGCCAGCAGCTTAGATTGGCCTCCGGGCATCGAGCTGTTTTTT
J: TRBJ2-2
size: NA
D: NA
V: TRBV7-9

CDR3: CASSLGGGRKRDGQFF
DNA: TGTGCCAGCAGCTTAGGCGGGGGGAGGAAGAGGGATGGGCAGTTCTTC
J: TRBJ2-1
size: NA
D: TRBD2
V: TRBV7-2

CDR3: CASSPSQVWGNQPQHF
DNA: TGTGCCAGCAGCCCTTCACAGGTGTGGGGCAATCAGCCCCAGCATTTT
J: TRBJ1-5
size: NA
D: NA
V: TRBV7-2

CDR3: CASTPNRGTDTQYF
DNA: TGTGCCAGCACCCCGAACAGGGGCACAGATACGCAGTATTTT
J: TRBJ2-3
size: NA
D: NA
V: TRBV12-3/TRBV12-4

CDR3: CASSLVGQRDNEQFF
DNA: TGCGCCAGCAGCTTGGTCGGACAGAGAGACAATGAGCAGTTCTTC
J: TRBJ2-1
size: NA
D: NA
V: TRBV5-1

CDR3: CASSPGQESSYEQYF
DNA: TGTGCCAGCTCACCAGGGCAGGAAAGCTCCTACGAGCAGTACTTC
J: TRBJ2-7
size: NA
D: NA
V: TRBV18

CDR3: CASSYAGAAYNEQFF
DNA: TGTGCCAGTAGTTACGCAGGGGCCGCCTACAATGAGCAGTTCTTC
J: TRBJ2-1
size: NA
D: NA
V: TRBV6-6

CDR3: CAISESADYNEQFF
DNA: TGTGCCATCAGTGAGTCTGCAGACTACAATGAGCAGTTCTTC
J: TRBJ2-1
size: many
D: NA
V: TRBV10-3

CDR3: CASRPPAGGRTEAFF
DNA: TGTGCCAGCAGACCCCCTGCGGGGGGGAGGACTGAAGCTTTCTTT
J: TRBJ1-1
size: NA
D: NA
V: TRBV5-4

CDR3: CASSVGVATDTQYF
DNA: TGTGCCAGCAGTGTAGGGGTTGCCACAGATACGCAGTATTTT
J: TRBJ2-3
size: NA
D: NA
V: TRBV6-1